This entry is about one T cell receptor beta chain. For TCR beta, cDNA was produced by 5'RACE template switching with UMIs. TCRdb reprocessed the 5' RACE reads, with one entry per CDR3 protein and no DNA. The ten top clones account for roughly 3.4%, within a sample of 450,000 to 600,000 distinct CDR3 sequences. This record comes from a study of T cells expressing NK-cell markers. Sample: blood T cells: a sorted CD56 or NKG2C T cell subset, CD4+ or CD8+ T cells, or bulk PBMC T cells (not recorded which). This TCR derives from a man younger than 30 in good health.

This chain's CDR3 is CASSLFESAGAYEQYF. The chain uses TRBV28 and TRBJ2-7; TCRdb outputs TRBD2, but without DNA this stays unchecked. The CDR3 length is 16 residues. Germline loops: CDR1 MDHEN, CDR2 SYDVKM.